This T cell receptor beta chain was recovered during a study of regulatory T cells in long-lasting Graves disease. Study-level information: Treatment with antithyroid drugs for over 5 years, together with positive TSH receptor antibodies, meant persistent Graves' disease. General observations from the study: Favored gene segments in persistent disease were TRBV28, TRBJ1-2 and TRBJ2-5. The TCR repertoire of persistent Graves' patients was less diverse than that of newly diagnosed ones. Limited samples may have lowered accuracy.

This clonotype was found a few times. The antigen is not known. Sample time point: persistent/refractory GD, antithyroid drugs over 5 years with positive TRAb. PBMC-extracted RNA yielded the TCR library. Germline V gene data show CDR1 as MNHNS and CDR2 as SASEGT. The CDR3 runs 11 residues. Trimming took 8 bases from V and 1 from J, leaving 5 bases between them. Sequencing libraries for TCR beta were prepared with iRepertoire HTBI primers and Arm-PCR of CDR3 regions. TCRdb called the multiplex PCR reads again in MiXCR, with one record for every CDR3 protein. Among roughly 400,000 distinct CDR3 sequences, less than 25% were seen once, and the ten largest hold 20%.

The chain recombines TRBV6-1 with TRBJ1-1; D uncertain. The sample here was peripheral blood mononuclear cells (PBMCs), taken when the disease was refractory, from a patient treated with antithyroid drugs. The TCR comes from a female donor with Graves disease. In nucleotides, the CDR3 is TGTGCCAGCGGACGGAACACTGAAGCTTTCTTT. It specifies CASGRNTEAFF.